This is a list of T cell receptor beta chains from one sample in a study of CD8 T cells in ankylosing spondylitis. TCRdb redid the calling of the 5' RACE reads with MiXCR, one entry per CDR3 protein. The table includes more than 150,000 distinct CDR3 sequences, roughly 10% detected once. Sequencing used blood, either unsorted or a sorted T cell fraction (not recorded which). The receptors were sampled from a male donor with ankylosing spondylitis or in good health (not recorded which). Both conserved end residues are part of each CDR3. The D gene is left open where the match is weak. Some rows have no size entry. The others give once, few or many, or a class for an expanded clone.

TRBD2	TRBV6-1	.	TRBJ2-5	CASSPGTSGRSNSETQYF	TGTGCCAGCAGTCCGGGGACTAGCGGGAGGAGTAATTCCGAGACCCAGTACTTC
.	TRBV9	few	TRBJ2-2	CASSVSDRGELFF	TGTGCCAGCAGCGTCTCGGACAGAGGGGAGCTGTTTTTT
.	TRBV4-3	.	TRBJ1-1	CASSQGRGTNTEAFF	TGCGCCAGCAGCCAAGGGAGAGGAACGAACACTGAAGCTTTCTTT
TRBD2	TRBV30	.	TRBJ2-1	CAWRGLAASYNEQFF	TGTGCCTGGAGGGGACTAGCGGCTTCCTACAATGAGCAGTTCTTC
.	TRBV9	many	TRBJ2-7	CASSVGLWGPSYPYEQYF	TGTGCCAGCAGCGTCGGGTTGTGGGGACCTTCGTATCCCTACGAGCAGTACTTC
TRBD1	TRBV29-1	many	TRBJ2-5	CRAGQVEETQYF	TGCAGAGCCGGACAGGTGGAAGAGACCCAGTACTTC
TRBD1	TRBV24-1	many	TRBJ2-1	CATSPGQGYNEQFF	TGTGCCACCAGTCCGGGACAGGGCTACAATGAGCAGTTCTTC
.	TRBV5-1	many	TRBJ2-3	CASSLVAARGDTQYF	TGCGCCAGCAGCTTGGTGGCAGCCAGAGGGGATACGCAGTATTTT
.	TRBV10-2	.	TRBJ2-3	CASGSTADTQYF	TGCGCCAGCGGTAGCACCGCAGATACGCAGTATTTT
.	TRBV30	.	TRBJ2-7	CAWSVGTLYEQYF	TGTGCCTGGAGTGTCGGGACTCTTTACGAGCAGTACTTC
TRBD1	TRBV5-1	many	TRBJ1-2	CASSFGGQNSGGYTF	TGCGCCAGCAGCTTCGGGGGACAGAATTCGGGTGGCTACACCTTC
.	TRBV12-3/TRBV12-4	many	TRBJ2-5	CATSRGGEWTQYF	TGTGCCACCAGTCGAGGAGGGGAGTGGACCCAGTACTTC
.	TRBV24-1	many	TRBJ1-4	CARQEPNEKLFF	TGTGCCAGACAGGAGCCTAATGAAAAACTGTTTTTT
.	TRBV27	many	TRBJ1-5	CASSPRTASNQPQHF	TGTGCCAGCAGTCCCCGGACAGCGAGCAATCAGCCCCAGCATTTT
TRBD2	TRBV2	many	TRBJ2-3	CASSEGLAVEADTQYF	TGTGCCAGCAGTGAAGGACTAGCGGTGGAAGCAGATACGCAGTATTTT
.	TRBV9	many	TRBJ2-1	CASSPGVGNNEQFF	TGTGCCAGCAGCCCGGGAGTGGGGAACAATGAGCAGTTCTTC
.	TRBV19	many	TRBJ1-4	CASSIVPEKLFF	TGTGCCAGTAGTATAGTGCCTGAAAAACTGTTTTTT
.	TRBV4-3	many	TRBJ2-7	CASSQGTPSYEQYF	TGCGCCAGCAGCCAAGGGACGCCATCCTACGAGCAGTACTTC
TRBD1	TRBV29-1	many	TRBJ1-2	CSVGTVPGGDYGYTF	TGCAGCGTGGGGACAGTCCCGGGAGGGGACTATGGCTACACCTTC
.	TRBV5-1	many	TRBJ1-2	CASSNRGYTF	TGCGCCAGCAGTAATCGTGGCTACACCTTC
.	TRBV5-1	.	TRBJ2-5	CASSLDAGETQYF	TGCGCCAGCAGCTTGGATGCGGGAGAGACCCAGTACTTC
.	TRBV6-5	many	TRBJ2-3	CASSYSRGRRTDTQYF	TGTGCCAGCAGTTACTCGCGGGGGCGGCGCACAGATACGCAGTATTTT
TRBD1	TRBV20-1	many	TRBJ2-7	CSAYSGQGSEQYF	TGCAGTGCTTACTCGGGACAGGGGTCCGAGCAGTACTTC
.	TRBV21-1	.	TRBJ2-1	CASSKGVGGRAFHNEQFF	TGTGCCAGCAGCAAAGGGGTAGGCGGGAGGGCCTTTCACAATGAGCAGTTCTTC
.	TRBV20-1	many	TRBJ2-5	CSARGAGETQYF	TGCAGTGCTAGAGGGGCGGGGGAGACCCAGTACTTC
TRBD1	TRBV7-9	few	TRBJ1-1	CASSLRQGRSTEAFF	TGTGCCAGCAGCTTAAGACAGGGGAGGAGCACTGAAGCTTTCTTT
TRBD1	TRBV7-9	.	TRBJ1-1	CASSLATGGRGTEAFF	TGTGCCAGCAGCTTAGCGACAGGGGGACGCGGCACTGAAGCTTTCTTT
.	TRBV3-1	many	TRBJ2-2	CASSQEERGDTGELFF	TGTGCCAGCAGCCAAGAAGAACGAGGAGACACCGGGGAGCTGTTTTTT
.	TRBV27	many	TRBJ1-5	CASGVNQPQHF	TGTGCCAGCGGGGTGAATCAGCCCCAGCATTTT